A single TCR beta chain is shown here with its context. The assay was immunoSEQ multiplex PCR, and TCRdb's table has in-frame clones only and misses some. The sample has around 68,000 clones, about four fifths seen once; the top ten hold 2.9%. The sample is drawn from a study of control samples from healthy donors and cancer patients. The CDR3 sequence is 15 residues long. Deletions cut 5 bases from V and 3 bases from J, with 15 bases between. Germline loops: CDR1 SGHDT, CDR2 YYEEEE. What was sequenced was PBMCs. The receptor was isolated from a woman in her forties or fifties with lung cancer. The V and J genes are TRBV5-6 and TRBJ2-1; D unresolved. The CDR3 region has the DNA TGTGCCAGCAGGCGCGGAGACTCCATCTACAATGAGCAGTTCTTC. Translated: CASRRGDSIYNEQFF.